A single sample gave rise to the 26 T cell receptor beta chains below, sequenced in a study of T cells in Graves' hyperthyroidism and ophthalmopathy. It was RNA transcripts that yielded the amplified TCR beta CDR3 regions. A set of HTBI primers served as the primers for a first-round RT-PCR of the TCR CDR3. TCRdb re-called the multiplex PCR reads through MiXCR, storing one row per CDR3 protein. In the table there are over 500,000 distinct CDR3 sequences, approximately 49% of which are singletons. The source material was peripheral blood or thyroid tissue (not recorded which). The receptors come from an adult woman with Graves' disease, either hyperthyroidism or ophthalmopathy (not recorded which).

A few counts support this clonotype. V usage is TRBV14 and J usage is TRBJ1-2; 7 bases fit TRBD1. The V and J ends lost 1 base and 4 bases, in that order; junction bases with no gene match: 9. The CDR3 is made up of 16 amino acids. CDR1 SGHDN and CDR2 FVKESK come from the germline V gene. CDR3 in amino acids: CASSQAPLDRAYGYTF. In DNA form, the CDR3 reads TGTGCCAGCAGCCAAGCCCCCCTCGACAGGGCCTATGGCTACACCTTC.

Regarding this clonotype: One junction end does not reproduce the germline sequence, and a read error may be involved. The rearrangement uses TRBV5-5 and TRBJ2-5; 7 nucleotides align to TRBD1. Germline CDR1 SGHKS, CDR2 YYEKEE (reference sequence). This CDR3 contains 11 residues. CDR3 protein: CASSLEGQPLF. CDR3 bases: TGTGCCAGCAGCTTGGAGGGACAGCCACTATTC.

This clonotype appeared many times. This chain links TRBV9 with TRBJ1-6; D remains ambiguous. The CDR3 extends over 14 amino acids. V was clipped by 3 bases and J by 10 bases, with 14 bases between them. Looked up from germline, CDR1 is SGDLS and CDR2 is YYNGEE. This chain's CDR3 is CASSAEGFYSPLHF. For the CDR3, the DNA is TGTGCCAGCAGCGCGGAAGGGTTTTACTCACCCCTCCACTTT. Full variable domain (missing parts from reference TRBV9 and TRBJ1-6): DSGVTQTPKHLITATGQRVTLRCSPRSGDLSVYWYQQSLDQGLQFLIQYYNGEERAKGNILERFSAQQFPDLHSELNLSSLELGDSALYFCASSAEGFYSPLHFGNGTRLTVT.

This clonotype was detected many times. Since a much larger clone is just one base distant, this may be a read error. This sequence joins TRBV6-1 and TRBJ1-1; no clear D gene. The V gene lost 2 bases and the J gene lost 0 bases, with 4 bases spanning the gap. The CDR3 is 13 amino acids. Germline lookup yields CDR1 MNHNS and CDR2 SASEGT. CDR3 nucleotides: TGTGCCAGCAGTGAAATGATGAACACTGAAGCTTTCTTT. As protein: CASSEMMNTEAFF.

The V gene is TRBV10-3, the J gene TRBJ1-3; D is perhaps TRBD1 (5 bases). V was cut by 0 bases and J by 1 base, with 10 bases left in between. Germline assignment: CDR1 ENHRY and CDR2 SYGVKD. This CDR3 spans 16 amino acids. CDR3 residues: CAISESQGGSGNTIYF. The CDR3, as DNA: TGTGCCATCAGTGAGTCTCAGGGAGGATCTGGAAACACCATATATTTT.

The sample holds a few counts of this clonotype. The chain couples TRBV29-1 to TRBJ2-5; no clear D. Trimming cost V 6 bases and J 5 bases, with 7 bases left between them. CDR3 length: 10 amino acids. Per germline, CDR1 SQVTM and CDR2 ANQGSEA. This CDR3 is CSVLLETQYF. The DNA for the CDR3 is TGCAGCGTCCTTCTTGAGACCCAGTACTTC.

This chain uses TRBV7-9 with TRBJ1-6, with 11 bases matching TRBD1. The length of the CDR3 is 16 residues. The V gene's germline CDR1 is SEHNR and CDR2 FQNEAQ (reference sequence). The V and J ends lost 7 bases and 9 bases, in that order; junction bases with no gene match: 11. The CDR3 loop is CASTFSGTGGTSPLHF. CDR3 nucleotides: TGTGCCAGCACCTTCTCCGGGACAGGGGGTACTTCACCCCTCCACTTT.

In this sample, this clonotype turned up many times. The CDR3 loop reads CASSLLVGNTGELFF. The CDR3 DNA reads as TGTGCCAGCAGCTTACTAGTAGGCAACACCGGGGAGCTGTTTTTT. The chain couples TRBV7-2 to TRBJ2-2; no clear D gene. CDR1 and CDR2 from the germline V gene are SGHTA and FQGNSA. Trimming cost V 2 bases and J 2 bases, with 9 bases left between them. This CDR3 has 15 amino acids.

The chain links TRBV2 to TRBJ2-7, with D hard to call. Germline V gives CDR1 SNHLY, CDR2 FYNNEI. CDR3 size: 12 residues. The ends were cut back, 4 bases at V and 3 bases at J, with 7 bases in the middle. CDR3 sequence: CASSARFYEQYF. The CDR3 nucleotides read TGTGCCAGCAGTGCTCGATTCTACGAGCAGTACTTC.

The chain carries TRBV15 and TRBJ2-5; TRBD2 might be the D (7 bases). CDR3 length: 17 residues. The germline V and J ends were trimmed by 3 bases and 4 bases, with 21 bases remaining between them. Germline V lookup: CDR1 LNHNV, CDR2 YYDKDF (reference sequence). CDR3 amino acids: CATSSAITGGGSETQYF. DNA for the CDR3: TGTGCCACCAGCAGTGCTATCACAGGCGGGGGCTCAGAGACCCAGTACTTC.

For this clonotype: A clone one base away is much larger, so this may be a read error. This chain uses TRBV5-1 with TRBJ2-7; tentative D call: TRBD1 (6 bases). The CDR3 sequence is 14 residues long. Deletions cut 3 bases from V and 2 bases from J, with 12 bases between. The germline CDR1 and CDR2 sequences are SGHRS and YFSETQ. CDR3 region: CASSSGTCTYEQYF. DNA for the CDR3: TGCGCCAGCAGCTCCGGGACATGCACCTACGAGCAGTACTTC.

The chain combines TRBV27 with TRBJ2-6; no clear D gene. Trimming stripped 1 base from V and 2 bases from J, with 12 bases between. CDR3 size: 17 residues. CDR1 MNHEY and CDR2 SMNVEV come from the germline V gene (reference sequence). Here the CDR3 reads CASSLLPSGAGANVLTF. For the CDR3, the DNA is TGTGCCAGCAGTTTATTGCCATCTGGGGCTGGGGCCAACGTCCTGACTTTC.

This clonotype has ten or more counts. The gene calls are TRBV13 and TRBJ1-4, with D maybe TRBD1 (6 bases). CDR1 and CDR2 (germline): PRHDT, FYEKMQ (reference sequence). The CDR3 has 13 residues. Trimming removed 6 bases at V and 5 bases at J, with 10 bases between. This CDR3 reads CASSRTENEKLFF. The DNA of the CDR3 is TGTGCCAGCAGTCGGACAGAAAATGAAAAACTGTTTTTT.

This clonotype was counted ten times or more. The V gene is TRBV9, the J gene TRBJ1-3; D is perhaps TRBD1 (5 bases). Trimming took off 7 bases at V and 7 bases at J, with 15 bases between the two ends. Germline loops: CDR1 SGDLS, CDR2 YYNGEE. The CDR3 contains 13 residues. The CDR3 spells CASRYQGSNTIYF. The CDR3 DNA follows: TGTGCCAGCCGGTACCAGGGAAGCAACACCATATATTTT.

The chain uses TRBV7-6 and TRBJ1-3; no reliable D call. V shed 1 base and J shed 4 bases, with 11 bases lying between them. The V gene's germline CDR1 is SGHVS and CDR2 FNYEAQ. The length of the CDR3 is 15 residues. CDR3 sequence (DNA): TGTGCCAGCAGCTTAGTGCTAGCGGGAGGAAACACCATATATTTT. Protein sequence: CASSLVLAGGNTIYF.

The gene calls are TRBV19 and TRBJ1-2; the D is unclear. This CDR3 contains 14 residues. CDR1 and CDR2 from the germline V gene are LNHDA and SQIVND (reference sequence). The V end was cut by 6 bases, the J end by 3 bases, with 14 bases between. Here the CDR3 reads CASRPGRADYGYTF. The CDR3 nucleotides read TGTGCCAGTAGACCAGGACGGGCGGACTATGGCTACACCTTC.

This sequence joins TRBV10-1 and TRBJ2-7; D tentatively fits TRBD1 or TRBD2 (6 bases each). Germline loops: CDR1 WNHNN, CDR2 SYGVQD (reference sequence). This CDR3 has 17 residues. V lost 0 bases and J lost 6, with 21 bases in between. CDR3 amino acids: CASSESKGGGPRSEQYF. For the CDR3, the DNA is TGCGCCAGCAGTGAGTCGAAAGGAGGGGGACCCCGATCCGAGCAGTACTTC.

The gene calls are TRBV28 and TRBJ2-5; 8 nucleotides align to TRBD1. The CDR3 is made up of 12 amino acids. In germline, CDR1 is MDHEN, CDR2 SYDVKM. The trim removed 10 bases at V and 4 bases at J, leaving 5 bases unmatched. CDR3 DNA: TGTGCCACCAGGACAGGGAGAGAGACCCAGTACTTC. As protein: CATRTGRETQYF.

The rearrangement uses TRBV5-1 and TRBJ1-2; 7 nucleotides align to TRBD1. The V gene's germline CDR1 is SGHRS and CDR2 YFSETQ. The ends lost 4 bases at V and 8 bases at J; junction bases unmatched: 14. The CDR3 sequence is 15 residues long. The CDR3 protein is CASSPAQTGAGGYTF. CDR3 bases: TGCGCCAGCAGCCCCGCACAAACAGGGGCGGGAGGCTACACCTTC.

Details on this clonotype: This clone may be a read error of a much larger clone one base away. The chain combines TRBV7-8 with TRBJ2-5; D possibly matches TRBD1 or TRBD2 (5 bases each). The CDR3 covers 15 residues. Germline CDR1 is SGHVS and CDR2 is FQNEAQ. Trimming took 1 base from V and 4 from J, leaving 13 bases between them. The chain's CDR3 is CASSLGPLGRETQYF. CDR3 DNA sequence: TGTGCCAGCAGCTTAGGTCCATTGGGACGAGAGACCCAGTACTTC.

The chain has TRBV7-2 and TRBJ2-5; 8 positions agree with TRBD1. CDR3 length: 13 residues. After removal of 8 bases from V and 3 bases from J, the junction contained 5 bases not matched to a gene. CDR1 is SGHTA, CDR2 FQGNSA, per germline. In DNA form, the CDR3 reads TGTGCCAGCTTTACGACAGGGGAAGAGACCCAGTACTTC. This sequence encodes CASFTTGEETQYF.

Only a few counts were recorded for this clonotype. V usage is TRBV2 and J usage is TRBJ2-7; maybe TRBD1 (6 bases). Trimming cost V 6 bases and J 7 bases, with 19 bases left between them. Germline assignment: CDR1 SNHLY and CDR2 FYNNEI. The length of the CDR3 is 14 residues. The CDR3 DNA is TGTGCCAGCAGGAGGACAGCCCCACAGGAGGAGCAGTACTTC. It yields the protein CASRRTAPQEEQYF.

This clonotype was counted between two and nine times. This chain connects TRBV30 to TRBJ1-4; D is ambiguous. Germline lookup yields CDR1 GTSNPN and CDR2 SVGIG (reference sequence). This CDR3 is built from 12 residues. V was shortened by 7 bases and J by 0 bases, with 6 bases between the two germline ends. CDR3 amino acids: CASKSTNEKLFF. CDR3 nucleotide sequence: TGTGCCTCGAAATCAACTAATGAAAAACTGTTTTTT.

About this clonotype: A read error may explain this, as a much larger clone is one base away. The chain is built from TRBV5-1 and TRBJ2-7; D might be TRBD2 (5 bases). In germline, CDR1 is SGHRS, CDR2 YFSETQ. The length of the CDR3 is 13 residues. This CDR3 reads CVSSLGSTYEQYF. The CDR3 DNA is TGCGTCAGCAGCTTGGGGAGTACCTACGAGCAGTACTTC.

This clonotype was seen only a few times. The chain employs TRBV29-1 and TRBJ1-1; D gene ambiguous. The V end was cut by 5 bases, the J end by 3 bases, with 13 bases between. The CDR3 sequence is 13 residues long. Germline CDR1 reads SQVTM; CDR2 reads ANQGSEA. CDR3 amino acids: CSVWGEGYTEAFF. The DNA of the CDR3 is TGCAGCGTTTGGGGAGAGGGATACACTGAAGCTTTCTTT.

This clonotype has a handful of counts. V gene TRBV24-1 combines with J gene TRBJ2-7; no reliable D call. The CDR3 runs to 13 residues. Germline CDR1 reads KGHDR; CDR2 reads SFDVKD. V lost 3 bases and J lost 0, with 5 bases in between. In DNA, the CDR3 is TGTGCCACCAGTGATGAGGTCTCCTACGAGCAGTACTTC. Translation: CATSDEVSYEQYF.